A selection of T cell receptor beta chains follows, all from one sample in a study of CD8+CD57+ T cells in acquired aplastic anemia. TCRdb redid the calling of the reads with MiXCR, one entry per CDR3 protein. This sample has under 200,000 distinct CDR3 sequences; roughly 43% occur once, and the top ten carry about 2.8%. Input material: sorted CD4+, CD8+, or CD8+CD57+ T cells (not recorded which) from PBMCs. These receptors came from a human donor with aplastic anemia. Both conserved end residues are part of each CDR3. D genes are given only for firm matches. Some rows mark clone size as missing; the rest say once, few, many or name a class of expanded clone.

CDR3nt	CDR3aa	v_gene	d_gene	j_gene	abundance
TGTGCCAGCAGCTCGACAAGGGGGGAGCTGTTTTTT	CASSSTRGELFF	TRBV7-8	-	TRBJ2-2	-
TGTGCCAGCAGCACCTCCTGGGACTTACGCTACGAGCAGTACTTC	CASSTSWDLRYEQYF	TRBV7-2	-	TRBJ2-7	many
TGCAGCGTTTCGGGACAGGGGGGTAGGGCTTTCTTT	CSVSGQGGRAFF	TRBV29-1	TRBD1	TRBJ1-1	medium-sized
TGCGCCAGCCTTGGGGGGTTCGGCACTGAAGCTTTCTTT	CASLGGFGTEAFF	TRBV5-1	-	TRBJ1-1	many
TGTGCCAGCAGCTCGACCTTAATGAACACTGAAGCTTTCTTT	CASSSTLMNTEAFF	TRBV5-4	-	TRBJ1-1	many
TGCGCCAGCAGCTTGGGATCAGGGGACGGCTCCTACGAGCAGTACTTC	CASSLGSGDGSYEQYF	TRBV5-1	-	TRBJ2-7	-
TGTGCCAAAGACAGGGTAACCTACGAGCAGTACTTC	CAKDRVTYEQYF	TRBV10-3	TRBD1	TRBJ2-7	-
TGTGCCAGCAGCCAAGTGGCGGGGCCTAGCTCCTACAATGAGCAGTTCTTC	CASSQVAGPSSYNEQFF	TRBV3-1	-	TRBJ2-1	few
TGTGCCAGCAGTTTAAAGGGACTGGGGGGCAAGCCCCAGCATTTT	CASSLKGLGGKPQHF	TRBV27	-	TRBJ1-5	-
TGTGCCAGTAGTATTAGGGGAGGGGGCGCGAAGGACACTGAAGCTTTCTTT	CASSIRGGGAKDTEAFF	TRBV19	TRBD1	TRBJ1-1	many
TGTGCCACCAGTGACGGGTTAGCGGTTACTAGCACAGATACACAGTATTTT	CATSDGLAVTSTDTQYF	TRBV24-1	-	TRBJ2-3	-
TGTGCCAGCAGTTCCGCAGACAGGGAGGAGCAGTACTTC	CASSSADREEQYF	TRBV2	TRBD1	TRBJ2-7	-
TGCGCCAGCAGTGAGTTGGGATCGTCGGGAAATTCACCCCTCCACTTT	CASSELGSSGNSPLHF	TRBV10-1	-	TRBJ1-6	-
TGTGCCAGCAGCGTAGGACAGTCCTACGAGCAGTACTTC	CASSVGQSYEQYF	TRBV2	-	TRBJ2-7	-
TGTGCCAGCAGTTACTCTAGCGGGAGTTTAAATGAGCAGTTCTTC	CASSYSSGSLNEQFF	TRBV6-5	TRBD2	TRBJ2-1	-
TGTGCCAGCAGCCCACTACGCTCTGGGGCCAACGTCCTGACTTTC	CASSPLRSGANVLTF	TRBV14	-	TRBJ2-6	-
TGTGCCAGCAGCCTTAACAGCCTTAATGAGCAGTTCTTC	CASSLNSLNEQFF	TRBV11-3	-	TRBJ2-1	many
TGCGCCAGCAGAGGGACAGGGTGCGTCTGGGAGCTGTTTTTT	CASRGTGCVWELFF	TRBV10-1	TRBD1	TRBJ2-2	-
TGCGCCAGCAGCTTGGGACTAGCGAAAACAACCTACGAGCAGTACTTC	CASSLGLAKTTYEQYF	TRBV5-1	TRBD2	TRBJ2-7	-
TGTGCCAGTAGATTGATGGGGGGCGATAATTCACCCCTCCACTTT	CASRLMGGDNSPLHF	TRBV19	-	TRBJ1-6	-
TGTGCCAGCAGTTACACAGGGGACGAGCAGTACTTC	CASSYTGDEQYF	TRBV6-5	TRBD1	TRBJ2-7	-
TGTGCCACCAGTGGCGCAGGGACGGGAGAGACCCAGTACTTC	CATSGAGTGETQYF	TRBV24-1	-	TRBJ2-5	-
TGTGCCAGCAGCCAAACGTGGGAGCAGTACTTC	CASSQTWEQYF	TRBV3-1	-	TRBJ2-7	many